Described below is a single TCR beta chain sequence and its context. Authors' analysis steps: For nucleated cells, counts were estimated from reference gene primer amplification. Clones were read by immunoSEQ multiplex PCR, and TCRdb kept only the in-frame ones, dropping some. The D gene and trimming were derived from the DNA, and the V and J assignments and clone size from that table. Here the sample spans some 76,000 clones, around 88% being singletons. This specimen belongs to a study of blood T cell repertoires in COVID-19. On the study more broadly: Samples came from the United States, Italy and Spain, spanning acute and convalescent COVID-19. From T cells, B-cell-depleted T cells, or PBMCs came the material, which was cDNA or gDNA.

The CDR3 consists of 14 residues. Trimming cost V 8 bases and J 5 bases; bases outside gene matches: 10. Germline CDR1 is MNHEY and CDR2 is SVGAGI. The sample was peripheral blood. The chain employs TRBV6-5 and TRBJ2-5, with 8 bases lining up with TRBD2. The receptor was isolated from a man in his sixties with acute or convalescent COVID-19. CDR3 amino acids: CASRRTSLGETQYF. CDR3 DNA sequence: TGTGCCAGCCGGCGGACTAGCCTTGGGGAGACCCAGTACTTC.